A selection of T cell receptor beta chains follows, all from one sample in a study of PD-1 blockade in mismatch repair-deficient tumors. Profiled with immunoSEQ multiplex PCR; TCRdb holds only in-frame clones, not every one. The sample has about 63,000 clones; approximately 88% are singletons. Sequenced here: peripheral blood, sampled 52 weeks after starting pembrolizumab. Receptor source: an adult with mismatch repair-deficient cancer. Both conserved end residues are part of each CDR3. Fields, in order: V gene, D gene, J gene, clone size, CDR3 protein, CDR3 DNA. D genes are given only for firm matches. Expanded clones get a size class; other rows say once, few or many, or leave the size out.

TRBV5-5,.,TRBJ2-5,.,CASSRRVTEQETQYF,TGTGCCAGCAGTAGGAGGGTGACGGAACAAGAGACCCAGTACTTC
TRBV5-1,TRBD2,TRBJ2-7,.,CASSSSGRSHTRGEQYF,TGCGCCAGCAGCAGTAGCGGGAGATCCCACACGCGAGGCGAGCAGTACTTC
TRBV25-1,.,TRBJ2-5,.,CASSDMLAEETQYF,TGTGCCAGCAGTGATATGTTAGCCGAGGAGACCCAGTACTTC
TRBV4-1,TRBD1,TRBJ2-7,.,CASSQGSPQGVAYEQYF,TGCGCCAGCAGCCAAGGTTCCCCCCAGGGGGTGGCCTACGAGCAGTACTTC
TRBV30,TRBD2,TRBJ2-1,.,CAQEAGLSSYNEQFF,TGTGCCCAGGAAGCGGGGTTAAGCTCCTACAATGAGCAGTTCTTC
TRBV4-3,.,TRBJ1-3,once,CASSQDGPGGTIYF,TGCGCCAGCAGCCAAGATGGGCCCGGAGGCACCATATATTTT
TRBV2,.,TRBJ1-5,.,CASSRGPGNQPQHF,TGTGCCAGCAGTCGAGGTCCGGGCAATCAGCCCCAGCATTTT
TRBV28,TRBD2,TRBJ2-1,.,CASSSTSVTNSAPYNEQFF,TGTGCCAGCAGTTCGACTAGCGTGACGAACTCGGCCCCTTACAATGAGCAGTTCTTC
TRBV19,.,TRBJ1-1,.,CASSINGRMNTEAFF,TGTGCCAGTAGTATCAATGGGAGAATGAACACTGAAGCTTTCTTT
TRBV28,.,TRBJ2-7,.,CASSWGSGRPYEQYF,TGTGCCAGCAGTTGGGGTAGCGGACGACCCTACGAGCAGTACTTC
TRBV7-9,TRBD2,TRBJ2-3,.,CASTGEGLADTQYF,TGTGCCAGCACGGGGGAGGGCTTGGCGGATACGCAGTATTTT
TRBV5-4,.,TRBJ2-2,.,CASSTGGVGTGELFF,TGTGCCAGCAGCACGGGGGGCGTCGGCACCGGGGAGCTGTTTTTT
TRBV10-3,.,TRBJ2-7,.,CAIGSFPYEQYF,TGTGCCATCGGGAGTTTCCCCTACGAGCAGTACTTC
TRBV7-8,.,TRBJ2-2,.,CASSPVTGKHTGELFF,TGTGCCAGCAGCCCAGTTACAGGGAAGCACACCGGGGAGCTGTTTTTT
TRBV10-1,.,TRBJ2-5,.,CASSDSETQYF,TGCGCCAGCAGTGACTCAGAGACCCAGTACTTC
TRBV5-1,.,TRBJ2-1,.,CASRETPYNEQFF,TGCGCCAGCAGGGAAACCCCATACAATGAGCAGTTCTTC
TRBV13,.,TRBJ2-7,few,CASSLGATYEQYF,TGTGCCAGCAGCTTAGGTGCAACCTACGAGCAGTACTTC
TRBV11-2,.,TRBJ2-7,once,CASGGGSSEQYF,TGTGCCAGCGGAGGGGGGAGTTCCGAGCAGTACTTC
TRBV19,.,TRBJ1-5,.,CASSWTAKGNQPQHF,TGTGCCAGTAGTTGGACCGCCAAGGGGAATCAGCCCCAGCATTTT
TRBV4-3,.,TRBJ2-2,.,CASSQDGARPGELFF,TGCGCCAGCAGCCAAGATGGGGCAAGGCCCGGGGAGCTGTTTTTT
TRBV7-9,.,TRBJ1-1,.,CASTPGGTEAFF,TGTGCCAGCACCCCGGGGGGGACTGAAGCTTTCTTT
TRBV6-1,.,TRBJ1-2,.,CASTPGEVNYGYTF,TGTGCCAGCACTCCGGGGGAAGTAAACTATGGCTACACCTTC
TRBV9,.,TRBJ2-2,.,CASSVGGPLYAGELFF,TGTGCCAGCAGCGTAGGGGGTCCCTTATACGCCGGGGAGCTGTTTTTT
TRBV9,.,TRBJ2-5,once,CASSASGESETQYF,TGTGCCAGCAGCGCCTCAGGGGAGTCTGAGACCCAGTACTTC
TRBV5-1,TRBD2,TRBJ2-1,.,CASSFSGLAVFENEQFF,TGCGCCAGCAGCTTCTCAGGACTAGCGGTTTTTGAAAATGAGCAGTTCTTC
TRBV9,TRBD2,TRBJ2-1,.,CASSGGTSYLSSYNEQFF,TGTGCCAGCAGCGGCGGGACTAGCTACCTAAGCTCCTACAATGAGCAGTTCTTC
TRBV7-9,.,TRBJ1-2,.,CASSLNRGTGGYTF,TGTGCCAGCAGCTTAAATAGAGGGACGGGTGGCTACACCTTC
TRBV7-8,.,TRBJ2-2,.,CASSYEGTLYGNTGELFF,TGTGCCAGCAGCTACGAGGGGACCCTCTATGGGAACACCGGGGAGCTGTTTTTT
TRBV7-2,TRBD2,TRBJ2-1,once,CASSLGTSGRKGQFF,TGTGCCAGCAGCTTGGGGACTAGCGGGAGGAAAGGACAGTTCTTC